One TCR beta chain is described in this entry. Its antigen has not been determined. Per-base qualities were not stored, and no clone one base away is much larger. This record belongs to a study of T-cell reconstitution after alpha-beta-depleted transplantation in children (dated by TCRdb to about 2016). Notes on the research overall: T-cell immune reconstitution after TCRalphabeta/CD19-depleted allogeneic hematopoietic cell transplantation in children was quantitatively tracked in the study by means of TCR repertoire profiling. The paper's findings and limits, for the study overall: The apparently early alphabetaT-cell count recovery about two months after transplant was reportedly dependent on only several hundred rapidly expanded clones derived from non-depleted graft cells. In some patients, the high TCRbeta diversity seen at day 60 was put down to recipient T cells and intrathymic progenitors that had survived conditioning. Over the following months the frequencies of hyperexpanded clones went down, and after one year T-cell counts and TCRbeta diversity were mostly credited to newly produced T cells.

The treatment or condition tag for this specimen amounts to: allogeneic hematopoietic cell transplantation with graft depleted of TCRalphabeta T cells and CD19 B cells. Transplant recipients were children who received TCRalphabeta/CD19-depleted allogeneic hematopoietic cell grafts. The CDR3, from cysteine to phenylalanine, totals 13 residues. Solely the CDR3 DNA is kept, with 39 bases framed from the first base. V and J are truncated by 8 bases and 1 base respectively, leaving an intervening sequence of 12 bases. Libraries were built with PCR. Data came from an Illumina HiSeq 2500. To normalize quantification of the TCRbeta repertoire, the TCR libraries were built with molecular barcoding that relied on unique molecular identifiers. TCRdb's own reprocessing of the public reads used fastp at Q25 and MiXCR and kept productive beta chains. Every entry covers one CDR3 protein and lists the most common genes and DNA from its rows. This sample is represented by 500,000 to 650,000 distinct CDR3 sequences; 10% to 15% of them were singletons. The ten largest clones add up to over 2% of the sample.

The rearranged chain carries TRBV23-1 and TRBJ2-7; the D call is tentative, TRBD1 or TRBD2, as each matches 5 bases. TRBV23-1 is labeled an ORF, and its function is uncertain. This receptor was taken from a male patient aged 10-17 years who had a stem cell transplant for acute myeloid leukemia, so the T cells may come from the graft donor. The sample was PBMCs, mostly from graft donor cells, taken 360 days after TCRalphabeta/CD19-depleted stem cell transplant. The CDR3 region has the sequence CASLRGPSYEQYF. The DNA sequence is given as TGCGCCAGCCTCCGGGGACCGTCCTACGAGCAGTACTTC.